A selection of T cell receptor beta chains follows, all from one sample in a study of blood T cell repertoires in COVID-19. Profiled with immunoSEQ multiplex PCR; TCRdb holds only in-frame clones, not every one. The profile shows about 23,000 clones, approximately 92% of them singletons. Specimen: peripheral blood. These receptors all stem from a human donor in a cohort sampled during active COVID-19. Each CDR3 is given with its conserved first and last residue. D genes are given only for firm matches. Clone size is shown for a subset of rows, as once, few, many or a class of expanded clone.

d_call j_call clone_size v_call cdr3_aa cdr3_nt
TRBD1 TRBJ1-1 NA TRBV19 CASSITHRGVEAFF TGTGCCAGTAGTATAACGCACAGGGGGGTTGAAGCTTTCTTT
NA TRBJ1-5 NA TRBV4-1 CASSPLGAGQPQHF TGCGCCAGCAGCCCTTTGGGGGCCGGTCAGCCCCAGCATTTT
TRBD2 TRBJ2-7 few TRBV7-8 CASSFSGGASEQYF TGTGCCAGCAGCTTTAGCGGGGGGGCCTCCGAGCAGTACTTC
NA TRBJ1-4 NA TRBV5-1 CASSATGATNEKLFF TGCGCCAGCAGCGCGACGGGTGCAACTAATGAAAAACTGTTTTTT
NA TRBJ1-3 NA TRBV11-2 CASSPSRNTIYF TGTGCCAGCAGCCCAAGCAGGAACACCATATATTTT
NA TRBJ2-5 NA TRBV5-1 CASSRGMVRETQYF TGCGCCAGCAGTAGGGGGATGGTGAGAGAGACCCAGTACTTC
NA TRBJ1-1 NA TRBV7-6 CASSLTAPQGRGTEAFF TGTGCCAGCAGCTTGACCGCTCCCCAGGGAAGGGGGACTGAAGCTTTCTTT
NA TRBJ1-5 NA TRBV6-7 CASSYSGARGISLVDMNQPQHF TGTGCCAGCAGTTACTCGGGGGCAAGAGGGATCTCTTTAGTCGATATGAATCAGCCCCAGCATTTT
NA TRBJ1-2 few TRBV7-9 CASSPGAADNYGYTF TGTGCCAGCAGCCCCGGAGCCGCGGATAACTATGGCTACACCTTC
TRBD1 TRBJ1-2 NA TRBV29-1 CSVDRTGGYGYTF TGCAGCGTTGACCGGACAGGGGGCTATGGCTACACCTTC
NA TRBJ1-2 NA TRBV7-2 CASSLDFSGSKDGYTF TGTGCCAGCAGCTTAGACTTTAGCGGCTCCAAGGATGGCTACACCTTC
NA TRBJ1-5 few TRBV5-5 CASSLVIFGVGQPQHF TGTGCCAGCAGCTTGGTTATCTTCGGGGTTGGTCAGCCCCAGCATTTT
NA TRBJ1-2 NA TRBV24-1 CATSDPTGYGYTF TGTGCCACCAGTGACCCCACGGGTTATGGCTACACCTTC